Following are 17 T cell receptor beta chains from one sample sequenced in a study of cytomegalovirus exposure and HLA in healthy donors. Amplification used 60 Vbeta primers and 13 Jbeta primers. The method was immunoSEQ multiplex PCR; TCRdb's version includes in-frame clones alone and lacks a portion of them. Counted here are 120,000 or so clones, 75% to 85% occurring once; the ten biggest clones make up just over 2.5%. Sequencing was carried out using PBMCs. These receptors were collected from a man aged 30 to 39 in good health and CMV-seronegative.

The J gene is TRBJ1-2, the V gene TRBV6-5; D call uncertain. CDR1 and CDR2 from the germline V gene are MNHEY and SVGAGI. The V gene lost 4 bases and the J gene lost 4 bases, with 16 bases spanning the gap. This CDR3 spans 15 amino acids. The CDR3 loop reads CASSSPLRGSYGYTF. The CDR3 nucleotides are TGTGCCAGCAGTTCGCCCTTACGAGGGAGCTATGGCTACACCTTC.

This clone was observed a few times. The rearrangement links TRBV4-3 to TRBJ2-6; 10 nucleotides match TRBD2. The CDR3 is 17 residues long. In germline, CDR1 is LGHNA, CDR2 YSLEER. V shed 1 base and J 0 bases; nucleotides not matched to a gene: 0. The CDR3 bases are TGCGCCAGCAGCCAAGGGACTAGCGGCTCTGGGGCCAACGTCCTGACTTTC. It encodes CASSQGTSGSGANVLTF.

The chain carries TRBV4-3 and TRBJ2-7, with 8 bases lining up with TRBD1. CDR3 length: 13 amino acids. CDR1 is LGHNA and CDR2 is YSLEER in the germline V gene. J gave up 2 bases and V 4 bases, and 1 base lay outside the gene matches. Here the CDR3 reads CASSPGGAYEQYF. The DNA for the CDR3 is TGCGCCAGCAGCCCAGGGGGCGCCTACGAGCAGTACTTC.

The V gene is TRBV18, the J gene TRBJ1-1; D is possibly TRBD1 (6 bases). V was trimmed by 3 bases and J by 1 base, leaving 12 bases between them. CDR1 and CDR2 from the germline V gene are KGHSH and LQKENI. The CDR3 has 15 amino acids. This chain's CDR3 is CASSPRQVGNTEAFF. For the CDR3, the DNA is TGTGCCAGCTCACCGAGACAGGTTGGGAACACTGAAGCTTTCTTT.

The chain carries TRBV7-6 and TRBJ2-7; 9 bases align to TRBD2. CDR3 length equals 14 residues. The V gene end was trimmed by 4 bases and the J gene end by 2 bases; junction bases not matched to a gene: 3. Germline V gene lookup returns CDR1 SGHVS and CDR2 FNYEAQ. The CDR3 loop reads CASSYSSGTYEQYF. The DNA of the CDR3 is TGTGCCAGCAGCTATTCTAGCGGGACCTACGAGCAGTACTTC.

The chain joins TRBV6-6 to TRBJ2-7; D is possibly TRBD1 (5 bases). This CDR3 spans 13 amino acids. The V end was cut by 2 bases, the J end by 5 bases, with 10 bases between. Looked up from germline, CDR1 is MNHNY and CDR2 is SVGAGI (reference sequence). The CDR3 region is CASSYQGVNEQYF. The CDR3 DNA reads as TGTGCCAGCAGTTACCAGGGTGTAAACGAGCAGTACTTC.

J is TRBJ2-7 and V is TRBV10-3; 7 nucleotides align to TRBD1. The V and J ends lost 6 bases and 5 bases, in that order; junction bases with no gene match: 10. The CDR3 is 14 amino acids. CDR1 is ENHRY, CDR2 SYGVKD, per germline. The CDR3 nucleotides are TGTGCCATCAGCCCTGGCTCGGGACAGAACGAGCAGTACTTC. It specifies CAISPGSGQNEQYF.

The chain combines TRBV4-1 with TRBJ2-5; the match to TRBD1 covers 7 bases. The CDR3 sequence is 17 residues long. Germline lookup yields CDR1 MGHRA and CDR2 YSYEKL. J lost 5 bases, V lost 0 bases, and 12 bases had no gene match. The CDR3 region is CASSQESTGRVGETQYF. The CDR3 region has the DNA TGCGCCAGCAGCCAAGAATCGACAGGGCGGGTGGGGGAGACCCAGTACTTC.

The J gene is TRBJ2-3, the V gene TRBV5-4; tentatively, D is TRBD1 (5 bases). Germline-derived CDR1 and CDR2 are SGHNT and YYREEE (reference sequence). The CDR3 totals 19 residues. The V gene lost 4 bases and the J gene lost 0 bases, with 24 bases spanning the gap. CDR3 bases: TGTGCCAGCAGCCCCTTGACAGTAAGCCCACACTCTAGCACAGATACGCAGTATTTT. It yields the protein CASSPLTVSPHSSTDTQYF.

This clone is a singleton in its sample. V is TRBV5-1 and J is TRBJ1-6; no clear D gene. V lost 0 bases, J lost 9 bases, and 13 bases lay in between. CDR3 length: 15 amino acids. CDR1 SGHRS and CDR2 YFSETQ come from the germline V gene. For the CDR3, the DNA is TGCGCCAGCAGCTTGGCCGGGGTCCGCCGTTCACCCCTCCACTTT. It specifies CASSLAGVRRSPLHF.

J is TRBJ2-7 and V is TRBV2; 7 bases are a match to TRBD1. This CDR3 region has 13 residues. The V and J ends lost 6 bases and 4 bases, in that order; junction bases with no gene match: 6. Germline V gives CDR1 SNHLY, CDR2 FYNNEI. The CDR3 DNA sequence: TGTGCCAGCAGGCAGGGGGTTGGGTACGAGCAGTACTTC. Residues: CASRQGVGYEQYF.

The gene calls are TRBV9 and TRBJ2-1, with TRBD1 matching 9 bases. Trimming cost V 3 bases and J 8 bases; bases outside gene matches: 15. This CDR3 has 17 residues. In germline, CDR1 is SGDLS, CDR2 YYNGEE. In nucleotides, the CDR3 is TGTGCCAGCAGCGCTCTAAGACAGGGGGGCTTTATGGATGAGCAGTTCTTC. Protein: CASSALRQGGFMDEQFF. Combining the CDR3 with reference TRBV9 and TRBJ2-1 gives the whole variable domain DSGVTQTPKHLITATGQRVTLRCSPRSGDLSVYWYQQSLDQGLQFLIQYYNGEERAKGNILERFSAQQFPDLHSELNLSSLELGDSALYFCASSALRQGGFMDEQFFGPGTRLTVL.

The chain has TRBV21-1 and TRBJ2-2; the table's D call of TRBD2 was not tested on the DNA. TRBV21-1 is shown as a pseudogene. CDR3 size: 20 residues. CDR3 region: CASSKGWGMHGLVHTGKLFF. The CDR3 coding sequence is TGTGCCAGCAGCAAGGGGTGGGGAATGCACGGCCTCGTTCACACCGGGAAGCTGTTTTTT.

The chain uses TRBV18 and TRBJ2-1; 11 bases are a match to TRBD1. The CDR3 has 15 amino acids. V lost 4 bases and J lost 5; bases outside the gene matches: 4. Germline V gives CDR1 KGHSH, CDR2 LQKENI. The CDR3 reads CASSRGGQGDNEQFF. The CDR3 nucleotides read TGTGCCAGCTCACGTGGGGGACAGGGGGACAATGAGCAGTTCTTC.

This clone was observed once. The chain combines TRBV4-1 with TRBJ2-1, with D unresolved. V was clipped by 0 bases and J by 8 bases, with 17 bases between them. The CDR3 sequence is 16 residues long. Germline lookup yields CDR1 MGHRA and CDR2 YSYEKL. The CDR3 DNA reads TGCGCCAGCAGCCAAGATCTTATCTCCGGGTTCTATGAGCAGTTCTTC. It encodes CASSQDLISGFYEQFF.

The chain uses TRBV30 and TRBJ1-2; D is uncertain. The CDR3 extends over 12 amino acids. Germline loops: CDR1 GTSNPN, CDR2 SVGIG (reference sequence). Trimming shortened V by 3 bases and J by 4 bases, and 9 bases separated the two germline ends. CDR3 residues: CAWSLGSYGYTF. CDR3 sequence (DNA): TGTGCCTGGAGCCTCGGGTCCTATGGCTACACCTTC. The full variable domain, in which reference TRBV30 and TRBJ1-2 provide the parts outside the CDR3, is SQTIHQWPATLVQPVGSPLSLECTVEGTSNPNLYWYRQAAGRGLQLLFYSVGIGQISSEVPQNLSASRPQDRQFILSSKKLLLSDSGFYLCAWSLGSYGYTFGSGTRLTVV.

This chain joins TRBV30 and TRBJ1-1, with 9 bases aligning to TRBD1. The CDR3 length is 13 residues. Germline V CDR1 and CDR2: GTSNPN, SVGIG (reference sequence). With 8 bases clipped from V and 1 base from J, the junction kept 5 bases outside the gene matches. The CDR3 DNA is TGTGCCGCCCGACAGGGGGGGAACACTGAAGCTTTCTTT. Amino acid sequence: CAARQGGNTEAFF.